This TCR beta chain was recorded in a study of identical twins. Points from the study as a whole: Abundant beta clonotypes from cord blood bore fewer insertions; memory repertoires lacked this pattern.

This CDR3 region has 17 residues. Deletions cut 1 base from V and 0 bases from J, with 13 bases between. Germline V lookup: CDR1 MGHRA, CDR2 YSYEKL. Template switching added a universal primer site; cDNA carried unique molecular identifiers. TCRdb analysed the 5' RACE reads with MiXCR anew, one entry per CDR3 protein. Of around 1.7 million distinct CDR3 sequences listed, roughly a third are singletons. This clonotype appeared a few times. Its matching antigen is unknown. The sequenced material came from cord blood. The TCR sequence derives from a newborn girl in good health. The rearrangement joins TRBV4-1 to TRBJ2-4; D ambiguous. CDR3 region: CASSQVLVSLAKNIQYF. CDR3 DNA: TGCGCCAGCAGCCAAGTCCTAGTATCCCTAGCCAAAAACATTCAGTACTTC.